This TCR beta chain is drawn from a study of blood T cell repertoires in COVID-19. The cohort comprised adults aged about 18 to 100 years residing in about two dozen US areas. Profiled with immunoSEQ multiplex PCR; TCRdb holds only in-frame clones, not every one. The profile shows a few hundred thousand clones, 70% to 90% of them singletons. This clone has only one observation. The receptor comes from a woman aged 40 to 55 with acute COVID-19. The sequenced sample was PBMCs or T cells enriched from blood (not recorded which).

CDR3 in DNA: TGTGCCAGCAGCGTCGACAGCACTAGCACAGATACGCAGTATTTT. Translation: CASSVDSTSTDTQYF. This rearrangement joins TRBV5-6 to TRBJ2-3, with TRBD1 as a possible D gene (5 bases). Germline assignment: CDR1 SGHDT and CDR2 YYEEEE. Trimming stripped 4 bases from V and 0 bases from J, with 12 bases between. The CDR3 contains 15 residues.